Described below is a single TCR beta chain sequence and its context. Its antigen is not identified. As for the donors, each was a healthy bone marrow donor. Vbeta (60) and Jbeta (13) primers were used in the PCR. TCRdb keeps only in-frame clones here, not all; method: immunoSEQ multiplex PCR. The table lists 150,000 to 200,000 clones, 75% to 90% of them singletons. Trimming took off 7 bases at V and 2 bases at J, with 20 bases between the two ends. In germline, CDR1 is KGHSH, CDR2 LQKENI. CDR3 length equals 16 residues. The data stem from a study of cytomegalovirus exposure and HLA in healthy donors. Study outcomes and limitations: Generally TCR sequences proved uncommon, though certain public TCRs appeared in numerous donors. Later analysis found that TCR beta chains associated with HLA were more clonally expanded than other, equally common chains. Cytomegalovirus-associated status was assigned to some 160 TCR beta chains.

The source of this sequence is a boy under 18 in good health and CMV-seronegative. The V and J genes are TRBV18 and TRBJ1-1; D is unclear. The source material was PBMCs. CDR3 nucleotide sequence: TGTGCCAGCTTAGAAGTTTTGTTGGGCCCAAACACTGAAGCTTTCTTT. Translation gives CASLEVLLGPNTEAFF.